These T cell receptor beta chains were read from a single sample in a study of blood T cell repertoires in COVID-19. This table comes from immunoSEQ multiplex PCR, and its TCRdb copy is limited to in-frame clones, with some not included. The table has 250,000 to 350,000 clones, approximately 86% seen once. The sequenced material came from PBMCs or T cells enriched from blood (not recorded which). The receptors here all came from a woman younger than 30 who had recovered from COVID-19. The CDR3 runs from the conserved cysteine through the conserved F or W. The order of the fields is J gene, V gene, CDR3 protein.

TRBJ1-2 | TRBV6-2/TRBV6-3 | CASSYSTGTPGGYTF
TRBJ2-7 | TRBV7-2 | CASSLGLAGGFYEQYF
TRBJ1-2 | TRBV7-2 | CASSPRQGHYGYTF
TRBJ2-5 | TRBV6-5 | CASSSDRPETQYF
TRBJ1-4 | TRBV5-6 | CASSLERNEKLFF
TRBJ1-5 | TRBV12-3/TRBV12-4 | CASSLSGNQPQHF
TRBJ2-2 | TRBV7-9 | CASSPWTGELFF
TRBJ2-3 | TRBV7-3 | CASSKSGRIDTQYF
TRBJ2-5 | TRBV29-1 | CSVESGRETQYF
TRBJ1-1 | TRBV6-6 | CASRAMTGAMNTEAFF
TRBJ2-3 | TRBV19 | CASSTGAGGADTQYF
TRBJ2-3 | TRBV20-1 | CSASPGTGKGTQYF
TRBJ2-4 | TRBV28 | CASSPTVAKNIQYF
TRBJ2-1 | TRBV18 | CASSPTGIGYNEQFF
TRBJ2-3 | TRBV18 | CASSPPGQFTDTQYF
TRBJ1-1 | TRBV14 | CASSQAVGQINTEAFF
TRBJ2-7 | TRBV5-1 | CASSSKGGVSSYEQYF
TRBJ2-1 | TRBV4-3 | CASSQRTRLFSYNEQFF
TRBJ2-3 | TRBV7-2 | CASSSIKNPTDTQYF
TRBJ1-1 | TRBV6-2/TRBV6-3 | CASSLALEAFF
TRBJ2-1 | TRBV4-1 | CASSQVWTSSSDEQFF